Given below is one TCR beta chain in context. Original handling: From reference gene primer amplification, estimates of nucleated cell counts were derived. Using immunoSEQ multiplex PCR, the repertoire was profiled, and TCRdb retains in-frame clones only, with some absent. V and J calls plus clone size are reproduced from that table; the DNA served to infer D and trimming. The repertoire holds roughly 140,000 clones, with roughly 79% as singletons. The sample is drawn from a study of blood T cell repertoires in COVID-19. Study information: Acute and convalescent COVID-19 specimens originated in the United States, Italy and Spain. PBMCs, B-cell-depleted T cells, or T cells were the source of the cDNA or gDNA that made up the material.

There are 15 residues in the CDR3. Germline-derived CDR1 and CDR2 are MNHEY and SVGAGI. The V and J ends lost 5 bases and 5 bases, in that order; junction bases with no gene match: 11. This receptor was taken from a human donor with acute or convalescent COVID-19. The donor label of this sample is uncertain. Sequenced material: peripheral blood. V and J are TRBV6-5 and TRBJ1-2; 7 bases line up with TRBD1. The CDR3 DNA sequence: TGTGCCAGCAGTACCGGGGGACAGAAGGATTATGGCTACACCTTC. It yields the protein CASSTGGQKDYGYTF.